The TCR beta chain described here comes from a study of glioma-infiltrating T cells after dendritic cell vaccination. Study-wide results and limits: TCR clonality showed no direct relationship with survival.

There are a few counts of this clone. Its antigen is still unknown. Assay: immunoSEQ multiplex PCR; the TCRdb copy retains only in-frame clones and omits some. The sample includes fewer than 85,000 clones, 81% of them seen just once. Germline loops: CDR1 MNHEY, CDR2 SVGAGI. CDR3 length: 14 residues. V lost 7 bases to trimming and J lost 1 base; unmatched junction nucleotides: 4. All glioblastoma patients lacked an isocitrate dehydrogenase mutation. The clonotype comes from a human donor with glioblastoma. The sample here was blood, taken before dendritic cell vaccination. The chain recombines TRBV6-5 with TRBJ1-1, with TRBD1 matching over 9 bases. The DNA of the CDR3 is TGTGCCAGCAAACCGGGACAGGGGAACACTGAAGCTTTCTTT. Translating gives CASKPGQGNTEAFF.